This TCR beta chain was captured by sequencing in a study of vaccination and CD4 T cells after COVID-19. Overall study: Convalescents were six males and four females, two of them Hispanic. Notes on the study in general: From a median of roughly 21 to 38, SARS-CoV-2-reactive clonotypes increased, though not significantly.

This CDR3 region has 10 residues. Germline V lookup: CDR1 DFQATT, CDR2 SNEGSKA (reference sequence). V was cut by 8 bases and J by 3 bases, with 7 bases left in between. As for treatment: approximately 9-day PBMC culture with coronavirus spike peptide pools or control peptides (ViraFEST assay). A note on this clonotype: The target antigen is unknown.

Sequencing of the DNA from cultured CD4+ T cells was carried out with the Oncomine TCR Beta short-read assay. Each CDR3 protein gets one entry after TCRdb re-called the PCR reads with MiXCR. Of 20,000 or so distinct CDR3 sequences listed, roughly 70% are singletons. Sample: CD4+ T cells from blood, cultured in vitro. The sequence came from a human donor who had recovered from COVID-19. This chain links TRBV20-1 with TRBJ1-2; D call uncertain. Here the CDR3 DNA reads TGCAGTTCCTTTCACTATGGCTACACCTTC. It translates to CSSFHYGYTF.